This T cell receptor beta chain was recorded in a study of cytomegalovirus exposure and HLA in healthy donors. Whole-study results and caveats: Analyses of presence and absence presupposed an approximately uniform sequencing depth across donors. Prediction of most subjects' HLA-A and HLA-B alleles by TCR beta sequences was reportedly accurate. In an earlier analysis, in some 540 donors, most V segments appeared productive either ~90% or ~30% of the time.

The CDR3 is 18 residues long. With V trimmed by 8 bases and J by 1 base, 10 bases remained unmatched. Germline V gene data show CDR1 as SGHTA and CDR2 as FQGNSA. Both 60 Vbeta primers and 13 Jbeta primers went into the PCR. In the original workflow: A later analysis tallied 75 million to 80 million unique TCR beta chains, around 11 million of them shared. TCRdb's copy holds only in-frame clones and misses some; the assay was immunoSEQ multiplex PCR. V and J calls and clone size are copied from that table; D and trimming were computed from the DNA. The data contain about 120,000 clones, 70% to 90% of them singletons. Concerning this clone: Its matching antigen is unknown.

V is TRBV7-2 and J is TRBJ2-5; 16 bases map to TRBD2. Source material: PBMCs. The TCR comes from a man aged 35-49 years in good health and CMV-seronegative. CDR3 DNA sequence: TGTGCCAGCGGAACCGGGACTAGCGGGAGGGAGGGCCAAGAGACCCAGTACTTC. This sequence encodes CASGTGTSGREGQETQYF.